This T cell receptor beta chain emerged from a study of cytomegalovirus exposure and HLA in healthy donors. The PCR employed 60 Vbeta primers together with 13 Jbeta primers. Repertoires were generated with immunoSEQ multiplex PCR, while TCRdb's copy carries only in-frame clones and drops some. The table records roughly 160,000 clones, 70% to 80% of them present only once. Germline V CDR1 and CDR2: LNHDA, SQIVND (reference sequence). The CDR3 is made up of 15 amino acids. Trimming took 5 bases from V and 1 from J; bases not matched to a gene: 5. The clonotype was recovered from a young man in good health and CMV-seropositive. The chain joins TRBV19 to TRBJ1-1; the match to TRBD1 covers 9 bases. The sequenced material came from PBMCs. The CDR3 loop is CASSVWTGANTEAFF. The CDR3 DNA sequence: TGTGCCAGTAGTGTCTGGACAGGGGCGAACACTGAAGCTTTCTTT.